The 16 T cell receptor beta chains presented below share a single source sample, sequenced in a study of shared clonotypes between healthy human individuals. Produced via immunoSEQ multiplex PCR; TCRdb's table is partial and in-frame only. The data contain about a million clones, 70% to 80% of them seen just once; the ten biggest clones take up 0.7% to 0.95%. Specimen: memory CD4+ T cells from PBMCs. Subset of the sample: CD45RA-negative fraction. The receptor set was obtained from a man aged 18 to 29 in good health. Some clones in this sample may be carry-over from other donors' samples.

This chain connects TRBV5-4 to TRBJ2-3; 11 positions match TRBD2. Losses at the gene ends were 3 bases for V and 4 bases for J; bases not matched to a gene: 4. CDR1 and CDR2 (germline): SGHNT, YYREEE (reference sequence). The CDR3 extends over 15 amino acids. The CDR3 nucleotides read TGTGCCAGCAGCTCCACTAGCGGGAGTGCAGATACGCAGTATTTT. Its protein product is CASSSTSGSADTQYF.

The chain employs TRBV29-1 and TRBJ1-2, with D possibly being TRBD1 (6 bases). The CDR3 has 13 residues. V lost 6 bases, J lost 4 bases, and 15 bases lay in between. Germline V CDR1 and CDR2: SQVTM, ANQGSEA. The CDR3 coding sequence is TGCAGCGTAGACGTGGGACACCGCTATGGCTACACCTTC. This encodes CSVDVGHRYGYTF. Supplemented by reference TRBV29-1 and TRBJ1-2, the full variable domain reads SAVISQKPSRDICQRGTSLTIQCQVDSQVTMMFWYRQQPGQSLTLIATANQGSEATYESGFVIDKFPISRPNLTFSTLTVSNMSPEDSSIYLCSVDVGHRYGYTFGSGTRLTVV.

V is TRBV25-1 and J is TRBJ2-1; weak D call: TRBD1 (6 bases). Germline CDR1 is MGHDK and CDR2 is SYGVNS. The CDR3 length is 16 residues. V lost 8 bases and J 1 base, leaving 18 bases between the germline ends. This CDR3 is CASGDRIGQSYNEQFF. The CDR3 DNA sequence: TGTGCCAGCGGCGATCGTATTGGACAGTCCTACAATGAGCAGTTCTTC.

The rearrangement links TRBV15 to TRBJ2-5; 9 bases fit TRBD1. Germline CDR1 reads LNHNV; CDR2 reads YYDKDF (reference sequence). CDR3 length: 15 residues. V was pared by 3 bases and J by 2 bases, with 4 bases of the junction left unmatched. In nucleotides, the CDR3 is TGTGCCACCAGCAGGGACAGGGGATTTCAAGAGACCCAGTACTTC. This codes for CATSRDRGFQETQYF. Filled out from reference TRBV15 and TRBJ2-5, the complete variable domain reads DAMVIQNPRYQVTQFGKPVTLSCSQTLNHNVMYWYQQKSSQAPKLLFHYYDKDFNNEADTPDNFQSRRPNTSFCFLDIRSPGLGDTAMYLCATSRDRGFQETQYFGPGTRLLVL.

This clone was seen repeatedly, ten times or more. The chain recombines TRBV7-3 with TRBJ1-4; no definite D call. Germline V CDR1 and CDR2: SGHTA, FQGTGA. The CDR3 consists of 13 residues. V lost 1 base to trimming and J lost 8 bases, with 8 bases between them. The CDR3 DNA reads as TGTGCCAGCAGCTTAAACCTCGGCGAAAAACTGTTTTTT. This codes for CASSLNLGEKLFF. Combining the CDR3 with reference TRBV7-3 and TRBJ1-4 gives the whole variable domain GAGVSQTPSNKVTEKGKYVELRCDPISGHTALYWYRQSLGQGPEFLIYFQGTGAADDSGLPNDRFFAVRPEGSVSTLKIQRTERGDSAVYLCASSLNLGEKLFFGSGTQLSVL.

As concerns this clone: Other DNA sequences in the same sample also yield this CDR3. The chain is built from TRBV30 and TRBJ2-7, with D unclear. Germline lookup yields CDR1 GTSNPN and CDR2 SVGIG (reference sequence). This CDR3 comprises 11 residues. Between the trimmed V and J ends, which lost 3 bases and 4 bases, there was a span of 7 bases. Here the CDR3 reads CAWSPGYEQYF. DNA of the CDR3: TGTGCCTGGAGCCCCGGTTACGAGCAGTACTTC.

V gene TRBV5-1 combines with J gene TRBJ1-2; D remains ambiguous. V shed 4 bases and J shed 8 bases, with 18 bases lying between them. The CDR3 spans 14 residues. Germline CDR1 reads SGHRS; CDR2 reads YFSETQ. The DNA of the CDR3 is TGCGCCAGCAGCCTGACGGTGCCGGGCTGGGGCTACACCTTC. It encodes CASSLTVPGWGYTF.

This clone was counted a few times. The chain links TRBV27 to TRBJ1-2; D might be TRBD1 (5 bases). V dropped 3 bases and J dropped 4 bases, with 15 bases sitting between them. This CDR3 region has 15 residues. Per the germline V gene, CDR1 is MNHEY and CDR2 is SMNVEV (reference sequence). In DNA form, the CDR3 reads TGTGCCAGCAGTTTGGGAGGGGCAGAATTCTATGGCTACACCTTC. Protein sequence: CASSLGGAEFYGYTF.

V gene TRBV9 combines with J gene TRBJ2-5; TRBD2 is a possible D gene (5 bases). Germline loops: CDR1 SGDLS, CDR2 YYNGEE. V was cut by 2 bases and J by 5 bases, with 10 bases left in between. The CDR3 contains 13 residues. The CDR3 DNA reads as TGTGCCAGCAGCGTTAGATCGGGGGAGACCCAGTACTTC. It encodes CASSVRSGETQYF.

The V gene is TRBV29-1, the J gene TRBJ2-2; D might be TRBD2 (6 bases). Deletions cut 7 bases from V and 5 bases from J, with 17 bases between. Germline CDR1 SQVTM, CDR2 ANQGSEA. The CDR3 has 14 residues. CDR3 DNA: TGCAGCGCTAGTCGGAGGGGTTGGACCGGGGAGCTGTTTTTT. Its protein is CSASRRGWTGELFF.

V gene TRBV28 combines with J gene TRBJ1-2; 7 nucleotides match TRBD1. This CDR3 is 14 amino acids long. Losses at the gene ends were 6 bases for V and 8 bases for J; bases not matched to a gene: 12. Germline V gene data show CDR1 as MDHEN and CDR2 as SYDVKM. CDR3 region: CASSSGQETGGYTF. As DNA, the CDR3 is TGTGCCAGCAGCTCAGGACAGGAGACGGGCGGCTACACCTTC.

The rearrangement joins TRBV2 to TRBJ2-5; D might be TRBD2 (6 bases). The CDR3 spans 14 residues. Germline-derived CDR1 and CDR2 are SNHLY and FYNNEI. V lost 6 bases, J lost 1 base, and 12 bases lay in between. The CDR3 region has the DNA TGTGCCAGCAGACCTAATAGCGGCCAAGAGACCCAGTACTTC. As protein: CASRPNSGQETQYF. The entire variable domain, with the rest obtained from reference TRBV2 and TRBJ2-5, is as follows: EPEVTQTPSHQVTQMGQEVILRCVPISNHLYFYWYRQILGQKVEFLVSFYNNEISEKSEIFDDQFSVERPDGSNFTLKIRSTKLEDSAMYFCASRPNSGQETQYFGPGTRLLVL.

The chain has TRBV2 and TRBJ1-1; a weak D match, TRBD1 (6 bases). The CDR3 loop spans 14 amino acids. Deletions cut 8 bases from V and 0 bases from J, with 13 bases between. Germline CDR1 reads SNHLY; CDR2 reads FYNNEI. CDR3 DNA: TGTGCCAGCGCCAGGCAGGGGATGAACACTGAAGCTTTCTTT. Encoded protein: CASARQGMNTEAFF.

The chain employs TRBV30 and TRBJ2-7, with 8 bases aligning to TRBD2. The CDR3 is 15 residues long. The V gene end was trimmed by 2 bases and the J gene end by 6 bases; junction bases not matched to a gene: 12. Germline assignment: CDR1 GTSNPN and CDR2 SVGIG (reference sequence). CDR3 sequence reads: CAWSRALAGRIEQYF. CDR3 bases: TGTGCCTGGAGTCGCGCCTTAGCGGGAAGGATCGAGCAGTACTTC.

The chain recombines TRBV6-5 with TRBJ1-6, with D perhaps TRBD1 (5 bases). The germline V gene encodes CDR1 MNHEY and CDR2 SVGAGI. The CDR3 is 14 amino acids. V lost 5 bases, J lost 9 bases, and 14 bases lay in between. CDR3 coding DNA: TGTGCCAGCAGTGGGGGGACGGTTAGTTCACCCCTCCACTTT. This sequence encodes CASSGGTVSSPLHF.

This sequence joins TRBV29-1 and TRBJ1-4; maybe TRBD1 (5 bases). Germline lookup yields CDR1 SQVTM and CDR2 ANQGSEA. CDR3 length: 13 amino acids. The V and J ends lost 3 bases and 8 bases respectively, with 13 bases between them. The CDR3 sequence: CSVEGPREEKLFF. In nucleotides, the CDR3 is TGCAGCGTTGAGGGGCCAAGGGAGGAAAAACTGTTTTTT.